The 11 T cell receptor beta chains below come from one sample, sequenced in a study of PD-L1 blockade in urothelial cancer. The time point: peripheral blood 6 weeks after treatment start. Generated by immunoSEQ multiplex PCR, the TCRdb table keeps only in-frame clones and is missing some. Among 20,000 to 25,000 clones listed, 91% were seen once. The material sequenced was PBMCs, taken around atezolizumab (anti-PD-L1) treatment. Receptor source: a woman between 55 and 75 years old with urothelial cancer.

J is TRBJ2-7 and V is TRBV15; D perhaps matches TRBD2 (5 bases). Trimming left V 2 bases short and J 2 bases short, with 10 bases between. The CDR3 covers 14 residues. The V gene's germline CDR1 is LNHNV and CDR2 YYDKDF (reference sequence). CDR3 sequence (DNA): TGTGCCACCAGCAGATCCAGGACTGCCTACGAGCAGTACTTC. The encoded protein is CATSRSRTAYEQYF.

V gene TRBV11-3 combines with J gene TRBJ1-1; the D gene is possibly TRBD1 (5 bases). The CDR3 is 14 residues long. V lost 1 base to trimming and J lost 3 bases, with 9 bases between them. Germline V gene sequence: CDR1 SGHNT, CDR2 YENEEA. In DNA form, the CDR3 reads TGTGCCAGCAGCTTAGTGGGGGGAGACACTGAAGCTTTCTTT. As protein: CASSLVGGDTEAFF.

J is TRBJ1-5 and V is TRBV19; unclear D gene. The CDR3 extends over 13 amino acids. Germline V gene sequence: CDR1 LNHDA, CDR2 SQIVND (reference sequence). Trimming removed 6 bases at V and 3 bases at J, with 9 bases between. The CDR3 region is CASRPGHNQPQHF. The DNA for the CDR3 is TGTGCCAGTAGGCCGGGTCACAATCAGCCCCAGCATTTT.

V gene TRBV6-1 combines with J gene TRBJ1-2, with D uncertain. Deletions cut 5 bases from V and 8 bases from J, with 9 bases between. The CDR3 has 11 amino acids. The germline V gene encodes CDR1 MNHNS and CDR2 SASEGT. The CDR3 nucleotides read TGTGCCAGCAGTTCCCGGGTAGGCTACACCTTC. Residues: CASSSRVGYTF.

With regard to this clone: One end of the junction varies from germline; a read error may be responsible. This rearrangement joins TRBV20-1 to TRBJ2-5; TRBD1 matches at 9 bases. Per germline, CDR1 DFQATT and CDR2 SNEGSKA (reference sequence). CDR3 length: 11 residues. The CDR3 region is CSASPGQGTDF. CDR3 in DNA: TGCAGTGCTAGTCCGGGACAGGGTACCGACTTC.

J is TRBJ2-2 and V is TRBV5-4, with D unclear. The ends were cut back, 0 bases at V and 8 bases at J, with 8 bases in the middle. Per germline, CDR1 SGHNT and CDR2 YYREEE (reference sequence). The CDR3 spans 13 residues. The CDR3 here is CASSLVADGELFF. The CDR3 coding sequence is TGTGCCAGCAGCTTGGTGGCAGATGGGGAGCTGTTTTTT.

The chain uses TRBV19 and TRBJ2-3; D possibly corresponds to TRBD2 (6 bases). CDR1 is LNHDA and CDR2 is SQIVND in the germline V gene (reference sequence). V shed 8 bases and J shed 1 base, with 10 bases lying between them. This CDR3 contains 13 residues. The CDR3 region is CASSEGGTDTQYF. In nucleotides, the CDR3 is TGTGCCAGTTCGGAGGGTGGCACAGATACGCAGTATTTT.

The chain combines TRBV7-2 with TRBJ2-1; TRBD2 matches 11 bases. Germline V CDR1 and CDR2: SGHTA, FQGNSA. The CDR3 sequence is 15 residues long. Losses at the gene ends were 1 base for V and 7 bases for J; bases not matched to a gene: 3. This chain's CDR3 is CASSLGLAGRNEQFF. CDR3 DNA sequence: TGTGCCAGCAGCTTAGGACTAGCGGGACGTAATGAGCAGTTCTTC. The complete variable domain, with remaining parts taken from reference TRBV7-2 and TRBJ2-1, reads GAGVSQSPSNKVTEKGKDVELRCDPISGHTALYWYRQSLGQGLEFLIYFQGNSAPDKSGLPSDRFSAERTGGSVSTLTIQRTQQEDSAVYLCASSLGLAGRNEQFFGPGTRLTVL.

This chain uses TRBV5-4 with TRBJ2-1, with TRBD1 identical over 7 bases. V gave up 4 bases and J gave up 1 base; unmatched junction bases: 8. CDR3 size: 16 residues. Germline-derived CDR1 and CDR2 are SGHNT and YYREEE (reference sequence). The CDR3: CASSLAGGVSYNEQFF. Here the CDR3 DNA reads TGTGCCAGCAGCCTAGCAGGGGGAGTATCCTACAATGAGCAGTTCTTC. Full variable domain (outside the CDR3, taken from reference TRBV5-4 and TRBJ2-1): ETGVTQSPTHLIKTRGQQVTLRCSSQSGHNTVSWYQQALGQGPQFIFQYYREEENGRGNFPPRFSGLQFPNYSSELNVNALELDDSALYLCASSLAGGVSYNEQFFGPGTRLTVL.

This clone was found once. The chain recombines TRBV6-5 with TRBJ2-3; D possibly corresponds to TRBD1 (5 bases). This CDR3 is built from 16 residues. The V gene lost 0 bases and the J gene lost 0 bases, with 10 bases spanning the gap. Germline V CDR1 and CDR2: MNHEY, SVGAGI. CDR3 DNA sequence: TGTGCCAGCAGTTACTCCCCAGGGTTCAGCACAGATACGCAGTATTTT. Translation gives CASSYSPGFSTDTQYF.

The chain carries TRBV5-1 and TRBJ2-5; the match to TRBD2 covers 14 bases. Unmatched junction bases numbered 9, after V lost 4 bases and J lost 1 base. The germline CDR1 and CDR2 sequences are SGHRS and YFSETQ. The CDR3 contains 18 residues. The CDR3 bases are TGCGCCAGCAGCCTAGGACTAGCGGGGGGATCCATCCAAGAGACCCAGTACTTC. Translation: CASSLGLAGGSIQETQYF.